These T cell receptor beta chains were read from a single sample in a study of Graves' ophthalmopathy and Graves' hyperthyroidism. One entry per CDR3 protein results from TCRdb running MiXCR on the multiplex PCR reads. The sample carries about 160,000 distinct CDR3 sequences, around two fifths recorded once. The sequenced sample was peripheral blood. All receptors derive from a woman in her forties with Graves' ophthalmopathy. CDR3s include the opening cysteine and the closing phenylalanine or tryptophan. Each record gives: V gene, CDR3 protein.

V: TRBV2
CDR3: CASLRTGGDEQYF

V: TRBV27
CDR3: CASKMDRSSYEQYF

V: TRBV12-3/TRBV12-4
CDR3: CASSLGTGAYEQYF

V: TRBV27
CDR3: CASSLLGGEAFF

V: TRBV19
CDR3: CASSINSGTGYEQYF

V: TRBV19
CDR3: CASSIGANTEAFF

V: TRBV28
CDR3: CASSPPDRWDEQYF

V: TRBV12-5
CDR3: CASGSSTGNTGELFF

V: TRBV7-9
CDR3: CASSLDSLAKNIQYF

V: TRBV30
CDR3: CAWIGWDTKNTEAFF

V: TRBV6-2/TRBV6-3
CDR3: CASSYPISEAFF

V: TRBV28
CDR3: CASKGNRAYQPQHF

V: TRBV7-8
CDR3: CASSLAGSAYYGYTF

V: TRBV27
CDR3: CASSFGGRGGELFF

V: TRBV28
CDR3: CASSFGRGFTEAFF

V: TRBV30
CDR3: CAWSVIGYEQYF

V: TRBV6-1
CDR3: CASSEGRSVPQHF

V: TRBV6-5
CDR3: CASSYILADKTGELFF

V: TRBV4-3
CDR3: CASSQAPAWPQHF

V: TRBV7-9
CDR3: CASSPGQGYTIYF

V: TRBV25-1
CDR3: CASRSSGEGSRESYGYTF

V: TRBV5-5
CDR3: CASSFYSMAAGDGYTF